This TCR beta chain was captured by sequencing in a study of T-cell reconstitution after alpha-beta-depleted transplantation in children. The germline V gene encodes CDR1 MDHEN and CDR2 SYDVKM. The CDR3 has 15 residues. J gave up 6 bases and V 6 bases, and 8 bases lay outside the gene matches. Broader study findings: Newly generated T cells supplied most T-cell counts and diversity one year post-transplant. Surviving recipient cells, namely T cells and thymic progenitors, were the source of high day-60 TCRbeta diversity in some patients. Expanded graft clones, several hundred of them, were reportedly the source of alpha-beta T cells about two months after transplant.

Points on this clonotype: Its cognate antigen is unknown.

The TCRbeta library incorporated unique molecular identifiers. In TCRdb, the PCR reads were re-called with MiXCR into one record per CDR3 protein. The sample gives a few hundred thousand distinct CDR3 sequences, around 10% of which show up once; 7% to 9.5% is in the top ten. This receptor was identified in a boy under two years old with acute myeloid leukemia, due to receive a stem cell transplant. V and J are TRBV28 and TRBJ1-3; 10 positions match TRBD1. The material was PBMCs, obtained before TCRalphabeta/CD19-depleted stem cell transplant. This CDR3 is CASRGRDRGINTIYF. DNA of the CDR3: TGTGCCAGCAGGGGCCGGGACAGGGGAATAAACACCATATATTTT.